A single sample is the source of the 25 T cell receptor beta chains below, sequenced in a study of T-cell memory formation after mild COVID-19. MiXCR, run by TCRdb on the 5' RACE reads, gives a single entry per CDR3 protein. The table shows 65,000 to 90,000 distinct CDR3 sequences, with approximately 15% occurring only once. Sequenced: PBMCs or a T cell subset sorted from them (not recorded which). Every receptor here comes from an adult woman who had mild COVID-19 (a few samples of this study predate the infection). Cell type and time point are not known.

The V and J genes are TRBV4-3 and TRBJ2-1; D tentatively reads TRBD1 or TRBD2 (5 bases each). Trimming stripped 1 base from V and 6 bases from J, with 7 bases between. The CDR3 contains 13 residues. CDR1 is LGHNA and CDR2 is YSLEER in the germline V gene. In nucleotides, the CDR3 is TGCGCCAGCAGCCAAGGGGGGAGCAATGAGCAGTTCTTC. Protein: CASSQGGSNEQFF.

This clonotype came up a few times. V and J are TRBV6-2 or TRBV6-3 and TRBJ2-2, with TRBD2 matching over 13 bases. Per the germline V gene, CDR1 is MNHEY and CDR2 is SVGEGT. Trimming at V came to 2 bases and at J to 1 base, leaving 7 bases not matched to a gene. This CDR3 has 19 amino acids. The CDR3 sequence: CASSYTGLAGAGNTGELFF. The CDR3 DNA reads as TGTGCCAGCAGTTACACCGGACTAGCGGGAGCAGGGAACACCGGGGAGCTGTTTTTT.

As regards this clonotype: A read error may be the cause here, since a much bigger clone is one base away. The V call is TRBV4-2, the J call TRBJ2-1; tentatively, D is TRBD1 (5 bases). The CDR3 runs to 15 residues. Germline CDR1 LGHNA, CDR2 YNFKEQ. The CDR3 DNA sequence: TGTGTCAGCAACATAGGCCAGGGCTCCTACAATGAGCAGTTCTTC. Protein product: CVSNIGQGSYNEQFF.

The rearrangement uses TRBV29-1 and TRBJ2-7; 8 nucleotides line up with TRBD2. The CDR3 totals 13 residues. Germline V gene sequence: CDR1 SQVTM, CDR2 ANQGSEA. The V segment lost 6 bases and the J segment 0 bases; nucleotides outside the gene matches: 4. CDR3 DNA: TGCAGCGTACGGGGGGGGAACTCCTACGAGCAGTACTTC. Encoded protein: CSVRGGNSYEQYF.

This chain connects TRBV5-1 to TRBJ2-7; 9 bases are shared with TRBD1. J was trimmed by 2 bases and V by 1 base; bases with no gene match: 1. The CDR3 contains 14 residues. From germline, CDR1 is SGHRS and CDR2 YFSETQ. The CDR3 DNA reads TGCGCCAGCAGCTTGAGGGACAGGGCCTACGAGCAGTACTTC. This codes for CASSLRDRAYEQYF.

The chain recombines TRBV20-1 with TRBJ2-1; D could derive from TRBD1 or TRBD2 (5 bases each). V was cut by 1 base and J by 0 bases, with 13 bases left in between. Germline V gene data show CDR1 as DFQATT and CDR2 as SNEGSKA (reference sequence). The CDR3 length is 16 residues. DNA of the CDR3: TGCAGTGCTAGAGTGGAGAACGGGGCCTCCTACAATGAGCAGTTCTTC. Protein: CSARVENGASYNEQFF.

The chain joins TRBV10-3 to TRBJ2-4; D is undetermined. The germline V gene has CDR1 ENHRY and CDR2 SYGVKD. The CDR3 is made up of 10 amino acids. The germline V and J ends were trimmed by 10 bases and 15 bases, with 16 bases remaining between them. CDR3 coding DNA: TGTGCCACCGTACCCTCGCTACGGTACTTC. Its protein product is CATVPSLRYF.

The rearrangement joins TRBV20-1 to TRBJ2-1; TRBD2 aligns across 10 bases. With 3 bases clipped from V and 4 bases from J, the junction kept 3 bases outside the gene matches. This CDR3 is built from 14 residues. CDR1 DFQATT and CDR2 SNEGSKA come from the germline V gene (reference sequence). The CDR3 loop reads CSASKREGYNEQFF. CDR3 bases: TGCAGTGCTAGTAAGCGGGAGGGTTACAATGAGCAGTTCTTC.

A few counts support this clonotype. This chain joins TRBV5-5 and TRBJ2-5, with D perhaps being TRBD1 or TRBD2 (6 bases each). With 0 bases removed from V and 5 bases from J, the gap between germline ends came to 11 bases. The germline V gene has CDR1 SGHKS and CDR2 YYEKEE (reference sequence). The CDR3 extends over 14 amino acids. The CDR3 region has the DNA TGTGCCAGCAGCTTGGCGACGGGGGCGGAGACCCAGTACTTC. Its protein is CASSLATGAETQYF.

The chain employs TRBV12-5 and TRBJ2-3; D uncertain. This CDR3 has 10 residues. Deletions cut 7 bases from V and 5 bases from J, with 4 bases between. Germline CDR1 and CDR2: LGHNT and FRNRAP. The CDR3 coding sequence is TGTGCTAGTGCTGGAGATACGCAGTATTTT. Translated, it gives CASAGDTQYF.

This chain connects TRBV21-1 to TRBJ1-6; no DNA check was done on the table's D call, TRBD1. TRBV21-1 is designated a pseudogene. The CDR3 covers 16 residues. The CDR3 bases are TGTGCCAGCAGCAAACCGCCGACAGGGACCAATTCACCCCTCCACTTT. This translates into CASSKPPTGTNSPLHF.

The chain employs TRBV27 and TRBJ1-1; perhaps TRBD1 as D (5 bases). Per the germline V gene, CDR1 is MNHEY and CDR2 is SMNVEV (reference sequence). The CDR3 consists of 14 residues. V lost 3 bases and J lost 10, with 18 bases in between. The CDR3 sequence: CASSFGMQGQGAFF. DNA of the CDR3: TGTGCCAGCAGTTTTGGGATGCAGGGCCAGGGAGCTTTCTTT.

This clonotype showed up just a few times. The gene calls are TRBV6-4 and TRBJ2-2; 7 bases align to TRBD1. The CDR3 runs 13 residues. The V gene end was trimmed by 6 bases and the J gene end by 4 bases; junction bases not matched to a gene: 2. The germline gives CDR1 MRHNA, CDR2 SNTAGT. For the CDR3, the DNA is TGTGCCAGCAGCCGGGACAGCACCGGGGAGCTGTTTTTT. Protein sequence: CASSRDSTGELFF.

The chain recombines TRBV5-5 with TRBJ2-1, with TRBD2 as a possible D gene (5 bases). Germline CDR1 and CDR2: SGHKS and YYEKEE (reference sequence). This CDR3 spans 13 amino acids. The ends were cut back, 6 bases at V and 3 bases at J, with 10 bases in the middle. The CDR3 protein is CASTGLGYNEQFF. The CDR3, as DNA: TGTGCCAGCACGGGGTTGGGCTACAATGAGCAGTTCTTC.

The V call is TRBV6-2 or TRBV6-3, the J call TRBJ2-3; 7 bases are shared with TRBD1. After removal of 2 bases from V and 3 bases from J, the junction contained 2 bases not matched to a gene. Germline lookup yields CDR1 MNHEY and CDR2 SVGEGT. CDR3 length: 14 amino acids. The CDR3 is CASSYATGTDTQYF. CDR3 in DNA: TGTGCCAGCAGTTACGCGACAGGGACAGATACGCAGTATTTT.

The rearrangement joins TRBV24-1 to TRBJ2-5, with TRBD1 matching 11 bases. This CDR3 has 15 residues. The germline gives CDR1 KGHDR, CDR2 SFDVKD. The ends lost 4 bases at V and 4 bases at J; junction bases unmatched: 4. In DNA, the CDR3 is TGTGCCACCAGTGACAGGACAGGGGGCACAGAGACCCAGTACTTC. Translated, it gives CATSDRTGGTETQYF.

This clonotype was detected a few times. The chain uses TRBV9 and TRBJ1-5; weak D call: TRBD1 (5 bases). The CDR3 is 14 amino acids. Trimming took off 0 bases at V and 4 bases at J, with 8 bases between the two ends. Germline V gives CDR1 SGDLS, CDR2 YYNGEE. CDR3 sequence (DNA): TGTGCCAGCAGCGTAGCTCCAGGGAATCAGCCCCAGCATTTT. Translation: CASSVAPGNQPQHF.

This clonotype was observed a few times. The chain combines TRBV10-3 with TRBJ2-7; 9 bases are a match to TRBD1. The CDR3 sequence is 13 residues long. CDR1 is ENHRY, CDR2 SYGVKD, per germline. Trimming removed 6 bases from V and 5 bases from J; junction bases left unmatched: 5. The CDR3: CAISTGQGNEQYF. Written as DNA, the CDR3 is TGTGCCATCAGCACGGGACAGGGCAACGAGCAGTACTTC.

The sample holds a few counts of this clonotype. The rearrangement links TRBV24-1 to TRBJ2-1, with 7 bases lining up with TRBD1. The CDR3 is made up of 13 amino acids. Germline V gene data show CDR1 as KGHDR and CDR2 as SFDVKD. J gave up 15 bases and V 2 bases, and 9 bases lay outside the gene matches. The CDR3 DNA follows: TGTGCCACCAGTGATTGGACAGGCACGAAACGGTTCTTC. It encodes CATSDWTGTKRFF.

There are a few counts of this clonotype. V usage is TRBV6-5 and J usage is TRBJ1-5; D is uncertain. This CDR3 region has 13 residues. With 5 bases removed from V and 4 bases from J, the gap between germline ends came to 9 bases. CDR1 and CDR2 (germline): MNHEY, SVGAGI. The CDR3 sequence is CASSPGLNQPQHF. In DNA form, the CDR3 reads TGTGCCAGCAGTCCCGGGCTGAATCAGCCCCAGCATTTT.

The chain has TRBV19 and TRBJ2-3; D unclear. The V end lost 3 bases, the J end lost 1 base, and 11 bases lay between the germline ends. Germline values: CDR1 LNHDA, CDR2 SQIVND (reference sequence). The CDR3 contains 15 residues. The CDR3 coding sequence is TGTGCCAGTAGTATCGGTAGCCCAGGCACAGATACGCAGTATTTT. The encoded protein is CASSIGSPGTDTQYF.

In this sample, this clonotype turned up a few times. The rearrangement joins TRBV10-3 to TRBJ2-1; 11 bases agree with TRBD2. V shed 3 bases and J 0 bases; nucleotides not matched to a gene: 10. This CDR3 is 19 amino acids long. The germline gives CDR1 ENHRY, CDR2 SYGVKD. As DNA, the CDR3 is TGTGCCATCAGTGAACCTAGCGGGAGGACCAATAGCTCCTACAATGAGCAGTTCTTC. It is translated as CAISEPSGRTNSSYNEQFF.

The V gene is TRBV9, the J gene TRBJ2-2, with D maybe TRBD2 (5 bases). Trimming took 0 bases from V and 8 from J, leaving 17 bases between them. CDR1 and CDR2 from the germline V gene are SGDLS and YYNGEE. The CDR3 runs to 16 residues. The CDR3 region is CASSVAGGPHLGELFF. In nucleotides, the CDR3 is TGTGCCAGCAGCGTAGCCGGAGGACCCCATTTGGGGGAGCTGTTTTTT.

This sequence joins TRBV7-9 and TRBJ2-3; possible D gene TRBD2, 6 bases. V lost 5 bases, J lost 5 bases, and 17 bases lay in between. The CDR3 is made up of 15 amino acids. Per germline, CDR1 SEHNR and CDR2 FQNEAQ (reference sequence). Here the CDR3 reads CASSISGLAEDTQYF. As DNA, the CDR3 is TGTGCCAGCAGCATATCGGGACTCGCCGAAGATACGCAGTATTTT.

J is TRBJ2-5 and V is TRBV14, with D possibly being TRBD2 (6 bases). Germline assignment: CDR1 SGHDN and CDR2 FVKESK. The CDR3 is made up of 15 amino acids. The ends were cut back, 6 bases at V and 0 bases at J, with 14 bases in the middle. The CDR3 bases are TGTGCCAGCAGTCCCCACGGGAGTAACCAAGAGACCCAGTACTTC. This gives the protein CASSPHGSNQETQYF.